The next 3 T cell receptor beta chains were all read from a single sample in a study of control samples from healthy donors and cancer patients. TCRdb's table, derived via immunoSEQ multiplex PCR, lists solely in-frame clones and lacks some. Of around 190,000 clones listed, around 90% are singletons. Sequencing was done on a sample of blood. The receptor source for this set is a woman in her fifties or sixties in good health.

The rearrangement joins TRBV19 to TRBJ1-1, with D tentatively TRBD1 (5 bases). V was clipped by 6 bases and J by 1 base, with 9 bases between them. Germline V gene sequence: CDR1 LNHDA, CDR2 SQIVND (reference sequence). The CDR3 has 13 residues. The DNA for the CDR3 is TGTGCCAGTAGCCTGGGACGGAACACTGAAGCTTTCTTT. Protein product: CASSLGRNTEAFF.

About this clone itself: Its ends do not fully match the called genes, so a read error is possible. V usage is TRBV6-1 and J usage is TRBJ2-3, with TRBD1 as a possible D gene (5 bases). This CDR3 has 11 amino acids. From germline, CDR1 is MNHNS and CDR2 SASEGT. The CDR3 loop reads CASSEVEGHSF. The CDR3 nucleotides read TGTGCCAGCAGTGAAGTGGAAGGACACTCTTTT.

The genes are TRBV19 and TRBJ2-3; D ambiguous. Trimming pared 3 bases from V and 4 bases from J, leaving 11 bases between. Germline CDR1 reads LNHDA; CDR2 reads SQIVND (reference sequence). The CDR3 length is 14 residues. The CDR3 region is CASSIVGNPDTQYF. CDR3 nucleotides: TGTGCCAGTAGTATCGTAGGGAACCCAGATACGCAGTATTTT.